The T cell receptor (beta chain) described here comes from a study of spatial heterogeneity in lung cancer. As for the study in general: From matched bulk RNA-seq came a T cell module score, which showed a strong correlation with TCR transcript counts in tumor regions.

One entry per CDR3 protein results from TCRdb running MiXCR on the 5' RACE reads. Among 100,000 or so distinct CDR3 sequences listed, 4% to 4.5% were seen once. Per the germline V gene, CDR1 is SQVTM and CDR2 is ANQGSEA. There are 15 residues in the CDR3. Trimming cost V 5 bases and J 0 bases; bases outside gene matches: 7. Described time point: sample taken at primary tumor resection. General study results and limits: Mutation tallies in tumors tracked expanded intratumoral alpha and beta TCR counts.

Only a few counts were recorded for this clonotype. Its antigen is still unknown. Sequences were derived from lung tumor tissue, sampled at surgery. The chain couples TRBV29-1 to TRBJ2-1, with 7 bases identical to TRBD2. The sequence was obtained from a male donor with early-stage non-small cell lung cancer. The CDR3 bases are TGCAGCGTTAGACTAGCCGCCAGCTCCTACAATGAGCAGTTCTTC. It yields the protein CSVRLAASSYNEQFF.